The sequence of this T cell receptor beta chain was determined in a study of blood T cell repertoires in COVID-19. About the research overall: Sites in the United States, Italy and Spain provided acute and convalescent COVID-19 samples. T cells, B-cell-depleted T cells, or PBMCs supplied cDNA or gDNA.

Germline CDR1 and CDR2: KGHSH and LQKENI. V lost 3 bases to trimming and J lost 0 bases; unmatched junction nucleotides: 0. The CDR3 length is 14 residues. Authors' processing steps: Reference gene primers were amplified, and this amplification served to estimate nucleated cell counts. The assay was immunoSEQ multiplex PCR, and TCRdb's table has in-frame clones only and misses some. For V, J and clone size, that table is used; D and trimming come from the DNA. Among 100,000 or so clones listed, roughly four fifths were seen once. The sequence was collected from a woman older than 75 with acute or convalescent COVID-19. This chain uses TRBV18 with TRBJ2-5; 8 nucleotides match TRBD2. Material for sequencing was peripheral blood. CDR3 protein: CASSPSGDQETQYF. The CDR3 nucleotides read TGTGCCAGCTCACCTAGCGGGGACCAAGAGACCCAGTACTTC.